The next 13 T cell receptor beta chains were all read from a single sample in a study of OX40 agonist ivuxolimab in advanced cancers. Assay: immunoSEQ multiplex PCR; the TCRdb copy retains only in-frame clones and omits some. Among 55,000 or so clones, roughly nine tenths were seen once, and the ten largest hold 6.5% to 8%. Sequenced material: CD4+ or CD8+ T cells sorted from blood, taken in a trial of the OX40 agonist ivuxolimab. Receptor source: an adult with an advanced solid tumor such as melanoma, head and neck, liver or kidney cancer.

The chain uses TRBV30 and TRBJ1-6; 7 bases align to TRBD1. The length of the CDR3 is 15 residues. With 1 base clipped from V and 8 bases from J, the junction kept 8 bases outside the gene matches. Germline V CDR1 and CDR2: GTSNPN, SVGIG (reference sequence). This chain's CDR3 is CAWSEGGPGDSPLHF. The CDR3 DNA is TGTGCCTGGAGTGAAGGGGGCCCTGGGGATTCACCCCTCCACTTT.

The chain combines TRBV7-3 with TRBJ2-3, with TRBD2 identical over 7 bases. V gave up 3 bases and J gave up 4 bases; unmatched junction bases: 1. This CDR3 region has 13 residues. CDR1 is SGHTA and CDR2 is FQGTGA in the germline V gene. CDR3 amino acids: CASSFGLADTQYF. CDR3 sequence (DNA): TGTGCCAGCAGCTTCGGACTAGCAGATACGCAGTATTTT.

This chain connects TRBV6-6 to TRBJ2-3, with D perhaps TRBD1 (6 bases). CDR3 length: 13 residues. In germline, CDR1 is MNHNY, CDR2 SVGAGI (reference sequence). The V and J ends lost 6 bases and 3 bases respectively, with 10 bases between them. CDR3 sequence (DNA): TGTGCCAGCAGATCCACAGGGACAGATACGCAGTATTTT. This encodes CASRSTGTDTQYF.

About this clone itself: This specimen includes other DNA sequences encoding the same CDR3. DNA of the CDR3: TGTGCCAGCAGTTACTCATGGGGGGGTGGCTATGGCTACACCTTC. Protein product: CASSYSWGGGYGYTF. This chain uses TRBV6-5 with TRBJ1-2; weak D call: TRBD1 (5 bases). Trimming stripped 0 bases from V and 4 bases from J, with 12 bases between. The length of the CDR3 is 15 residues. Looked up from germline, CDR1 is MNHEY and CDR2 is SVGAGI.

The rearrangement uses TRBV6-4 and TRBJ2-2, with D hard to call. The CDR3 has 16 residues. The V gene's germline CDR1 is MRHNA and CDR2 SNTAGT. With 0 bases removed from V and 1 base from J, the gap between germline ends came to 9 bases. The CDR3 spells CASSDSNSLNTGELFF. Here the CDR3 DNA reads TGTGCCAGCAGTGACTCAAATTCCCTGAACACCGGGGAGCTGTTTTTT.

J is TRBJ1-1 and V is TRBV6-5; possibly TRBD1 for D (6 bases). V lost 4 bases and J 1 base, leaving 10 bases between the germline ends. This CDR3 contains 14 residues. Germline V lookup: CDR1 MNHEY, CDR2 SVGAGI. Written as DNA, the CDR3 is TGTGCCAGCAGTTTGAGGGGGGAGAACACTGAAGCTTTCTTT. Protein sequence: CASSLRGENTEAFF.

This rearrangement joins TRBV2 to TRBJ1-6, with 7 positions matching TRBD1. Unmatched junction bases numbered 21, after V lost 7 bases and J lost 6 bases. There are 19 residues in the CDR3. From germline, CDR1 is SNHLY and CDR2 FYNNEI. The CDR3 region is CASTDGISRGMRGNSPLHF. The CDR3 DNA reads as TGTGCCAGCACCGACGGGATAAGCAGGGGGATGAGGGGTAATTCACCCCTCCACTTT.

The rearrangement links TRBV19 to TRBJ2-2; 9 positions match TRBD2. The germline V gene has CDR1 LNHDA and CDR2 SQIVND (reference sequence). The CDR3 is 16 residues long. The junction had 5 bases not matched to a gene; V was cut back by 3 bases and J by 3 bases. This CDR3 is CASSIFAGGHTGELFF. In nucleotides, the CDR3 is TGTGCCAGTAGTATTTTTGCGGGGGGGCACACCGGGGAGCTGTTTTTT.

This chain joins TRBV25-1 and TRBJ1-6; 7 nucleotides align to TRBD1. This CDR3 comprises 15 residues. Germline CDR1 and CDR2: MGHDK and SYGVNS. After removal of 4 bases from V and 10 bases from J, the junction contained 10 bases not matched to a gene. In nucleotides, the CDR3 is TGTGCCAGCAGTGCTAATAAACAGGGGTTCTCACCCCTCCACTTT. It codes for CASSANKQGFSPLHF.

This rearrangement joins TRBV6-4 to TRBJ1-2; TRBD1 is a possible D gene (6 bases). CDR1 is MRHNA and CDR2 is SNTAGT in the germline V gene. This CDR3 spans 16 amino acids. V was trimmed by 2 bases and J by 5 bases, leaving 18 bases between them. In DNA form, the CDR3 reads TGTGCCAGCAGTGACCCGGGGGGCAGGGTAGTTTATGGCTACACCTTC. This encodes CASSDPGGRVVYGYTF.

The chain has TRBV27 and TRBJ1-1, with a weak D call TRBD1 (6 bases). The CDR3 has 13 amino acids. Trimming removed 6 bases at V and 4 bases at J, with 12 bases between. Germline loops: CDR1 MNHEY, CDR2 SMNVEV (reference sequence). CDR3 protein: CASRNRARTEAFF. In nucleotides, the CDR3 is TGTGCCAGCAGAAACAGGGCGCGCACTGAAGCTTTCTTT.

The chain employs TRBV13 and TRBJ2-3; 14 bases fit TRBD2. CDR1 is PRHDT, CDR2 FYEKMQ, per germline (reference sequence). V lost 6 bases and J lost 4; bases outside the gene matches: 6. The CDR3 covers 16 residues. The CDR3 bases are TGTGCCAGCAGTCATGGGACTAGCGGGGGCGCAGATACGCAGTATTTT. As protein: CASSHGTSGGADTQYF.

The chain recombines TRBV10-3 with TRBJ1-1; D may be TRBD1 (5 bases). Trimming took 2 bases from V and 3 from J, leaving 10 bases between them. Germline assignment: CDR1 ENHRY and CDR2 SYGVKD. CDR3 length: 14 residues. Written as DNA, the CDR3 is TGTGCCATCAGTGAGGAGGCCAGGGACACTGAAGCTTTCTTT. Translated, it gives CAISEEARDTEAFF.